These T cell receptor beta chains were read from a single sample in a study of long-term antiretroviral therapy in people with HIV. The repertoire was sequenced with immunoSEQ multiplex PCR; TCRdb's copy has only in-frame clones and lacks some. Of 25,000 to 35,000 clones listed, more than 85% were seen once; the top ten hold about 4.4%. The specimen comprised unsorted PBMCs, sampled 3.1 years after starting antiretroviral therapy. These receptors came from a man aged 18-30 years with HIV. Both conserved end residues are part of each CDR3. Fields, in order: D gene, J gene, clone size, V gene, CDR3 DNA, CDR3 protein. A D gene is named only where the DNA matches it firmly. A row's size may be missing; if present it is once, few, many or a size class.

D: TRBD1
J: TRBJ1-6
size: -
V: TRBV10-3
DNA: TGTGCCATCAGGGATCCGGGACAGGGGAATTCACCCCTCCACTTT
CDR3: CAIRDPGQGNSPLHF

D: -
J: TRBJ2-1
size: -
V: TRBV7-2
DNA: TGTGCCAGCAGCTTAGCAGGGGCGGGCTACAATGAGCAGTTCTTC
CDR3: CASSLAGAGYNEQFF

D: -
J: TRBJ1-5
size: -
V: TRBV4-3
DNA: TGCGCCAGCAGCCAAGAAAGGGGTCAGCCCCAGCATTTT
CDR3: CASSQERGQPQHF

D: -
J: TRBJ1-5
size: -
V: TRBV7-9
DNA: TGTGCCAGCAGCTCAGGCGGAAATCAGCCCCAGCATTTT
CDR3: CASSSGGNQPQHF

D: TRBD2
J: TRBJ2-3
size: -
V: TRBV6-1
DNA: TGTGCCAGCAGTGAAGGGTCTCTGGGGCTAGCGGGGTACACAGATACGCAGTATTTT
CDR3: CASSEGSLGLAGYTDTQYF

D: -
J: TRBJ2-7
size: -
V: TRBV5-4
DNA: TGTGCCAGCAGCTTGGTGTCCAGCGGCGAGCAGTACTTC
CDR3: CASSLVSSGEQYF

D: TRBD2
J: TRBJ2-3
size: -
V: TRBV11-2
DNA: TGTGCCAGCAGCACTAGCGGGGGGGCACCAGATACGCAGTATTTT
CDR3: CASSTSGGAPDTQYF

D: -
J: TRBJ2-7
size: few
V: TRBV5-4
DNA: TGTGCCAGCAGCTTTACGGGGAGCTACGAGCAGTACTTC
CDR3: CASSFTGSYEQYF

D: -
J: TRBJ1-2
size: -
V: TRBV13
DNA: TGTGCCAGCAGCTTAGATCAGGGTAGCGGCTACACCTTC
CDR3: CASSLDQGSGYTF

D: -
J: TRBJ1-4
size: -
V: TRBV4-2
DNA: TGTGCCAGCAGCCAAAACAGCCCTACTAATGAAAAACTGTTTTTT
CDR3: CASSQNSPTNEKLFF

D: TRBD1
J: TRBJ1-2
size: -
V: TRBV27
DNA: TGTGCCAGCAGTTTACGGGTTATAACAGGGGAAGGTGGCTACACCTTC
CDR3: CASSLRVITGEGGYTF

D: -
J: TRBJ2-6
size: -
V: TRBV18
DNA: TGTGCCAGCTCCCGGAAACCCGCAGATACTCTGGGGACCAACGTCCTGACTTTC
CDR3: CASSRKPADTLGTNVLTF

D: -
J: TRBJ1-2
size: -
V: TRBV6-1
DNA: TGTGCCAGCACCCAAGTGGGGGACGGCTACACCTTC
CDR3: CASTQVGDGYTF

D: -
J: TRBJ1-2
size: -
V: TRBV2
DNA: TGTGCCAGCTCAAGAGGACAATCAAGCTATGGCTACACCTTC
CDR3: CASSRGQSSYGYTF

D: TRBD1
J: TRBJ2-1
size: -
V: TRBV7-2
DNA: TGTGCCAGCAGCTTAGAAAGGGGGACAGGCAATGAGCAGTTCTTC
CDR3: CASSLERGTGNEQFF

D: -
J: TRBJ2-7
size: -
V: TRBV5-1
DNA: TGCGCCAGCAGGGCCTCACCCTACGAGCAGTACTTC
CDR3: CASRASPYEQYF

D: TRBD2
J: TRBJ2-7
size: -
V: TRBV28
DNA: TGTGCCAGCAGTTTGGCGGGAGAAGTCTACGAGCAGTACTTC
CDR3: CASSLAGEVYEQYF

D: -
J: TRBJ2-1
size: -
V: TRBV30
DNA: TGTGCCTGGGGACTTAAGCGGAATGAGCAGTTCTTC
CDR3: CAWGLKRNEQFF

D: TRBD2
J: TRBJ2-3
size: -
V: TRBV4-3
DNA: TGCGCCAGCAGCCAGCAGCGGGGGACCACAGATACGCAGTATTTT
CDR3: CASSQQRGTTDTQYF

D: TRBD2
J: TRBJ2-7
size: -
V: TRBV4-3
DNA: TGCGCCAGCAGCCAAGGGACTAGCGGGGAGCCCTACGAGCAGTACTTC
CDR3: CASSQGTSGEPYEQYF

D: -
J: TRBJ2-1
size: -
V: TRBV7-2
DNA: TGTGCCAGCAGCCAGGCTACACTGAATGAGCAGTTCTTC
CDR3: CASSQATLNEQFF

D: -
J: TRBJ2-5
size: -
V: TRBV4-2
DNA: TGTGCCAGCAGCCCCCCCGGGGCAGAGACCCAGTACTTC
CDR3: CASSPPGAETQYF

D: -
J: TRBJ2-2
size: -
V: TRBV4-3
DNA: TGCGCCAGCAGCCAAGATCCCAGGGTGAACACCGGGGAGCTGTTTTTT
CDR3: CASSQDPRVNTGELFF

D: -
J: TRBJ2-1
size: once
V: TRBV4-3
DNA: TGCGCCAGCAGCCAAGAAACAGTTAGCCACAATGAGCAGTTCTTC
CDR3: CASSQETVSHNEQFF

D: TRBD2
J: TRBJ2-1
size: -
V: TRBV7-2
DNA: TGTGCCAGCAGAGCGGGAGGACTCTCCTACAATGAGCAGTTCTTC
CDR3: CASRAGGLSYNEQFF

D: -
J: TRBJ1-3
size: -
V: TRBV6-6
DNA: TGTGCCAGCAATCGGGGCAAAGGAAACACCATATATTTT
CDR3: CASNRGKGNTIYF

D: -
J: TRBJ2-4
size: -
V: TRBV6-4
DNA: TGTGCCAGCAGTGAGGACGGGGCGCAGGGGATTCAGTACTTC
CDR3: CASSEDGAQGIQYF

D: -
J: TRBJ2-7
size: -
V: TRBV14
DNA: TGTGCCAGCAGCCAAGTCCTTTGGGCCTACGAGCAGTACTTC
CDR3: CASSQVLWAYEQYF

D: TRBD1
J: TRBJ1-5
size: -
V: TRBV7-9
DNA: TGTGCCAGCAGCTTCACAGGGGAACAGCCCCAGCATTTT
CDR3: CASSFTGEQPQHF

D: -
J: TRBJ1-1
size: -
V: TRBV4-3
DNA: TGCGCCAGCAGCCAAGATCCGGGCAGGGGTAACACTGAAGCTTTCTTT
CDR3: CASSQDPGRGNTEAFF

D: -
J: TRBJ2-1
size: -
V: TRBV29-1
DNA: TGCAGCGTTTCGGGACTCCCCAATGAGCAGTTCTTC
CDR3: CSVSGLPNEQFF

D: TRBD2
J: TRBJ2-7
size: -
V: TRBV28
DNA: TGTGCCAGCAGTTTAAGCGGGGGGGACTACGAGCAGTACTTC
CDR3: CASSLSGGDYEQYF

D: -
J: TRBJ1-5
size: -
V: TRBV7-9
DNA: TGTGCCAGCAGCTTCACAGGCCCCAATCAGCCCCAGCATTTT
CDR3: CASSFTGPNQPQHF

D: TRBD2
J: TRBJ2-3
size: -
V: TRBV28
DNA: TGTGCCAGCAGTTCGGGCACCGGGAGGGCTGGCACAGATACGCAGTATTTT
CDR3: CASSSGTGRAGTDTQYF

D: TRBD1
J: TRBJ1-2
size: once
V: TRBV19
DNA: TGTGCCAGTAGCCCGGGACAGTCAGCAGTCTATGGCTACACCTTC
CDR3: CASSPGQSAVYGYTF

D: TRBD1
J: TRBJ1-2
size: -
V: TRBV2
DNA: TGTGCCAACCAGTCCCGGGACAGGGGAACAGCTAACTATGGCTACACCTTC
CDR3: CANQSRDRGTANYGYTF

D: -
J: TRBJ1-2
size: once
V: TRBV4-2
DNA: TGTGCCAGCAGCCAAGATTGGGAACGAAGCAACTATGGCTACACCTTC
CDR3: CASSQDWERSNYGYTF

D: -
J: TRBJ2-5
size: -
V: TRBV6-6
DNA: TGTGCCAGCAGATACACAGGAGGCGAGACCCAGTACTTC
CDR3: CASRYTGGETQYF

D: TRBD2
J: TRBJ2-1
size: -
V: TRBV14
DNA: TGTGCCAGCAGCCAATGGGGCGGGGGGGCTTCCTACAATGAGCAGTTCTTC
CDR3: CASSQWGGGASYNEQFF

D: -
J: TRBJ2-7
size: -
V: TRBV6-5
DNA: TGTGCCAGCCTCGGAGGGTCGAGCTCCTACGAGCAGTACTTC
CDR3: CASLGGSSSYEQYF

D: -
J: TRBJ1-1
size: -
V: TRBV6-5
DNA: TGTGCCAGCAGTTATAATCCCGGGGACCGAGCTTTCTTT
CDR3: CASSYNPGDRAFF

D: TRBD2
J: TRBJ2-3
size: -
V: TRBV7-9
DNA: TGTGCCAGTCGGGGGACTAGCGCCACAGATACGCAGTATTTT
CDR3: CASRGTSATDTQYF